Detailed here is one T cell receptor (beta chain). It lacks a known antigen. Per-base quality was not reported, and no clone a single base away is much larger than it. The data were taken from a study of CD8+ T cells in alopecia areata listed by TCRdb under 2018. As for the study more broadly: The treated patients, all with moderate-to-severe alopecia areata, were enrolled in an open-label pilot trial of oral tofacitinib given at 5 to 10 mg twice daily. Tofacitinib was given for 6 to 18 months, followed by 6 months of follow-up off drug to assess delayed response and recurrence. In treated patients, disease severity was measured using the SALT score, which gives the percentage of scalp surface area affected. In both human patients and the C3H/HeJ mouse model, the study applied high-throughput TCRbeta sequencing to look at T cell clonal expansion in alopecia areata. In humans, TCRbeta sequencing was performed on scalp tissue and on sorted CD4+ and CD8+ peripheral blood T cells from healthy controls and from patients with patchy or totalis/universalis alopecia areata. Tofacitinib-treated patients had biopsies at baseline and at 4 and 24 weeks of treatment, with a later scalp biopsy in several patients. Scalp clonality was compared across normal scalp (n=4), patchy alopecia areata scalp (n=8), and alopecia totalis/universalis scalp (n=8). RNA was obtained with the PAXgene miRNA kit for fixed scalp, the miRNeasy kit for PBMCs, and the RNeasy kit for mouse skin. TCRbeta CDR3 regions were amplified by immunoSEQ multiplex PCR with 35 Vbeta forward and 13 Jbeta reverse primers.

The germline V end is reduced by 1 base and the J end by 3 bases; junction bases left unmatched: 5. As encoded in the germline V gene (reference sequence), CDR1 is GTSNPN while CDR2 is SVGIG. Including the terminal cysteine and phenylalanine, the CDR3 comprises 14 residues. Only the CDR3 DNA stays, 42 bases, in frame from base 1. Library method: the immunoSEQ multiplex PCR assay. RNA was extracted from all samples and reverse transcribed into cDNA, which served as template for TCR sequencing. First-strand cDNA was synthesized with SuperScript III using a 2:1 mix of oligo-dT and random hexamers. A synthetic immune receptor repertoire was used to measure amplification bias, and any remaining bias was corrected computationally. The authors processed their data as follows. Raw reads were preprocessed to remove errors, and CDR3 was defined by IMGT conventions from the conserved cysteine to phenylalanine. Clonality was computed by normalizing Shannon entropy by log2 of the number of productive unique TCRs and subtracting the result from 1. Scalp TCRbeta sequences were cross-referenced with sorted blood CD4 and CD8 repertoires so that the CD4 or CD8 identity of scalp clones could be inferred. Entries here come from immuneACCESS through TCRdb and include only in-frame sequences with V and J called. Some clones fail to appear in such tables; in the studies checked, an unresolved V gene covers under half of the shortfall, and the cause of the remainder is unknown. V and J calls and clone size are copied from that table; D and trimming were computed from the DNA. The sample includes 150,000 to 200,000 clones, with under 80% observed a single time. Together, the top ten hold roughly 1.3% of the sample.

The intended sense of this specimen's treatment or condition label: oral pan-JAK inhibitor, 5-10 mg twice daily. From alopecia areata patients, peripheral blood was collected along with lesional scalp punch biopsies. PBMCs were separated by density centrifugation and stained for CD3, CD4 and CD8, after which CD4+ and CD8+ T cells were sorted on a FACSAria. The study at large found these results: During tofacitinib treatment, many expanded lesional clones remained in scalp and blood, and this persistence may partly explain relapse after treatment is stopped. Lesional scalp, especially in alopecia totalis/universalis, showed higher clonality and more expanded CD8+ clones than normal scalp, suggesting antigenic drive. TCR sequences shared between patients were less clear than in mice, possibly partly because of HLA diversity in the patient population. Tofacitinib significantly decreased scalp clonality and the number of expanded CD8+ clones among the top 100 scalp clones. Because the treated cohort was small and had only one nonresponder, larger studies are needed to examine links between baseline CD8+ expansion and response. Resident alphabeta T cells in normal human skin are also sequenced, complicating scalp TCR repertoire analysis, unlike mouse skin dominated by gammadelta T cells.

This receptor was obtained from a human donor with alopecia areata. This sequence uses TRBV30 and TRBJ2-7, with TRBD1 matching 8 junction bases. Specimen: CD4+ T cells sorted from blood, collected at week 49, from a patient treated with tofacitinib. The DNA sequence reads TGTGCCTGGAGTGGGACAGGGATTTTCTACGAGCAGTACTTC. The encoded protein is CAWSGTGIFYEQYF.